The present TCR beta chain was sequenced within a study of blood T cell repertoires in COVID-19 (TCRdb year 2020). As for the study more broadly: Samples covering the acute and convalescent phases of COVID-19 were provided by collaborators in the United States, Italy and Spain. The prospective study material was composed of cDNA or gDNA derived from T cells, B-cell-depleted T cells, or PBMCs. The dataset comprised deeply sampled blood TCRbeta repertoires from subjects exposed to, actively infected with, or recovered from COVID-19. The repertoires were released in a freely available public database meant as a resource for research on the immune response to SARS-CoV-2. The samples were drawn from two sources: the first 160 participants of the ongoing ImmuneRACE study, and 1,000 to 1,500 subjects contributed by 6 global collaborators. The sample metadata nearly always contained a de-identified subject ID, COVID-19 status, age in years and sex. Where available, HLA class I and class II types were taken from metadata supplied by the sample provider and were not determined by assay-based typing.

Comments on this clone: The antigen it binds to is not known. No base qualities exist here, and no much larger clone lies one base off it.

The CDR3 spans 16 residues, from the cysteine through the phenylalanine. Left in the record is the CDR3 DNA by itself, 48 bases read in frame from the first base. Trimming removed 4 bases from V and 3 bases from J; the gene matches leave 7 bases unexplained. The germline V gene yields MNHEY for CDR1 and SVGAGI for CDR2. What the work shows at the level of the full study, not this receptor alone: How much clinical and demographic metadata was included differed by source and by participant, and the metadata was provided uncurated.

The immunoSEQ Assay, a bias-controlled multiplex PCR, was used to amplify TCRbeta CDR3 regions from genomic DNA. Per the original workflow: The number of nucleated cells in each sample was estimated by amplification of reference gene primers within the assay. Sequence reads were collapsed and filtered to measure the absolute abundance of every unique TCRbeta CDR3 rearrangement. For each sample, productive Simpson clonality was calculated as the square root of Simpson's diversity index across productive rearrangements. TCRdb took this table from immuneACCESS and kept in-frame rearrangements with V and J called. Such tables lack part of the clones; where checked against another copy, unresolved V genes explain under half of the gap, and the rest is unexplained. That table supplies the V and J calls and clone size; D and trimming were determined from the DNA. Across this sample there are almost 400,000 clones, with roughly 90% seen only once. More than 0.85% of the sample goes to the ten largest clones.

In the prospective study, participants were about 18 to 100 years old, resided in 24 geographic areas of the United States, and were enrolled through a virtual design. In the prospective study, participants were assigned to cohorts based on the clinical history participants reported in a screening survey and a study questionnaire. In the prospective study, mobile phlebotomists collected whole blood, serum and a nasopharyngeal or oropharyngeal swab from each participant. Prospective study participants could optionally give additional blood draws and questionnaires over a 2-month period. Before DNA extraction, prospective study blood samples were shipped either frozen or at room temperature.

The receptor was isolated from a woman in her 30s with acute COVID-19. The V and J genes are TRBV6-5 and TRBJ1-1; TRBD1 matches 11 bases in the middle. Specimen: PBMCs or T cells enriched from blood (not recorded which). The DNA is TGTGCCAGCAGTTCGGACAGGGGGCAAAGGGACACTGAAGCTTTCTTT. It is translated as CASSSDRGQRDTEAFF.